This T cell receptor (beta chain) was found in a study of shared clonotypes between healthy human individuals. CDR3 length equals 13 residues. Germline assignment: CDR1 SSHAT and CDR2 FNYEAQ (reference sequence). Division of CD4+ cells produced a CD45RA+ naive subset and a CD45RA-negative memory subset. Repertoires were generated with immunoSEQ multiplex PCR, while TCRdb's copy carries only in-frame clones and drops some. The top ten clones hold 0.13% of a sample with some 2.1 million clones, about 95% of them seen once. Study-wide findings and caveats: In contrast to clonotypes shared by all four donors, non-shared clonotypes had lower generation probabilities.

Note on this clone: Its antigen is not identified.

The J gene is TRBJ2-2, the V gene TRBV7-7; D perhaps matches TRBD2 (8 bases). This TCR was recovered from a man aged 18 to 30 in good health. The source material was naive CD4+ T cells sorted from blood. Stated subset: CD45RA+ positively selected. The CDR3 sequence: CASGDRNTGELFF. The DNA for the CDR3 is TGTGCTAGCGGGGACAGGAACACCGGGGAGCTGTTTTTT.